A selection of T cell receptor beta chains follows, all from one sample in a study of blood T cell repertoires in COVID-19. Clones were read by immunoSEQ multiplex PCR, and TCRdb kept only the in-frame ones, dropping some. Of roughly 310,000 clones listed, around nine tenths are singletons. Material: peripheral blood. Receptor source: a woman between 45 and 60 years old with active or convalescent COVID-19. CDR3s include the opening cysteine and the closing phenylalanine or tryptophan.

V gene | CDR3 protein
TRBV7-3 | CASSLTAGMYTEAFF
TRBV5-5 | CASSLGQGGNGYTF
TRBV14 | CASSQDPGVNHGYTF
TRBV7-9 | CASSLLGPYGYTF
TRBV3-1/TRBV3-2 | CASSRLAGGMDTEAFF
TRBV28 | CASSRSGVGQPQHF
TRBV11-2 | CASSPRTGGVVDEKLFF
TRBV28 | CASSFSGGETQYF
TRBV6-5 | CASSWTSGGSYEQYF
TRBV6-2/TRBV6-3 | CASSYLPTYARRYF
TRBV11-2 | CASSLSTGNNQPQHF
TRBV7-9 | CASSSAGQGNTGELFF
TRBV19 | CASRIGTENTEAFF
TRBV4-2 | CASSQTSALGDEQFF
TRBV10-3 | CAISVALPQSYEQYF
TRBV7-8 | CASSETGAYSSYNEQFF
TRBV2 | CASTPRVNYGYTF
TRBV4-1 | CASSQAATAGANTEAFF
TRBV6-5 | CASSRRFPGIDGYTF
TRBV7-9 | CASSGTALGYTF
TRBV19 | CASSPSRRQGDTDTQYF
TRBV28 | CASSLAGMDNEQFF
TRBV27 | CASSELPPSHRGQMNEQYF
TRBV7-8 | CASSLFLGQGGQPQHF
TRBV7-9 | CASSSDYERETQYF
TRBV27 | CASAGGAGEKLFF
TRBV27 | CASTEEFTDTQYF
TRBV30 | CAWSPNIYNEQFF
TRBV7-9 | CASSLWTSGRASEQYF
TRBV6-2/TRBV6-3 | CASSYDRNSGANVLTF
TRBV18 | CASSPQQGSNYGYTF
TRBV30 | CAWRAGPNTEAFF
TRBV7-3 | CASSLRHGGTEAFF
TRBV5-4 | CASSLEASGSIEQFF
TRBV2 | CASSERGLTQYF
TRBV4-1 | CASSQGTAQYEAFF
TRBV14 | CASSQLISGNTIYF
TRBV6-6 | CASSRRDEQYF
TRBV27 | CASSLSRWAPQEKLFF
TRBV3-1/TRBV3-2 | CASSWDRGLTGELFF
TRBV27 | CASSLWSGREAVYEQYF